This T cell receptor (beta chain) was observed in a study of human T cells and chemical hapten exposure. The CDR3 has 17 amino acids. In germline, CDR1 is MNHNY, CDR2 SVGAGI (reference sequence). Germline trimming cut 4 bases from V and 4 bases from J; bases unmatched to any gene: 14. TCRdb re-called the RACE reads with MiXCR, one entry per CDR3 protein. The data show about 74,000 distinct CDR3 sequences, around a third seen once. Specified time point: patch test 1, 2 weeks after DPC sensitization. Documented treatment: therapeutic diphenylcyclopropenone sensitization with weekly scalp DPC. Regarding the study as a whole: Donors in the study had alopecia, meaning their immune response may differ from healthy people's.

As to this clonotype: Its antigen remains unidentified.

The genes are TRBV6-6 and TRBJ2-3; the match to TRBD2 covers 7 bases. The specimen was whole blood, collected in connection with sensitization to the hapten diphenylcyclopropenone (DPC). The receptor comes from a man aged 35 to 55 with alopecia areata. Some clones in this sample may be carry-over from other donors' samples. The CDR3 DNA reads as TGTGCCAGCAGTTTACCGCCGTGGCGGGAGTCTTCAGATACGCAGTATTTT. As protein: CASSLPPWRESSDTQYF.